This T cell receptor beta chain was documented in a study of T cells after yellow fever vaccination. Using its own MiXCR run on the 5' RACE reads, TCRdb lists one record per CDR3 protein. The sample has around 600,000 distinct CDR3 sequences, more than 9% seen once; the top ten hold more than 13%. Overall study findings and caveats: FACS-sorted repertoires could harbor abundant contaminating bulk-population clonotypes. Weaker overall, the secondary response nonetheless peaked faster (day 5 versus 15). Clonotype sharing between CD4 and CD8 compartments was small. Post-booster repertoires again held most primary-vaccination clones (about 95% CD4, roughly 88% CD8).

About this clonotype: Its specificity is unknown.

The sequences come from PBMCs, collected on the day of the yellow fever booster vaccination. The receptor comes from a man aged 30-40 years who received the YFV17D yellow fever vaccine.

CDR3 bases: TGTGCCAGCAGTTTGGGCGGGGGAATGTCCCAGCATTTT. Protein: CASSLGGGMSQHF. The chain has TRBV27 and TRBJ1-5; D is possibly TRBD1 (5 bases). CDR3 length: 13 residues. Germline V gene sequence: CDR1 MNHEY, CDR2 SMNVEV (reference sequence). The V end was cut by 3 bases, the J end by 11 bases, with 14 bases between.